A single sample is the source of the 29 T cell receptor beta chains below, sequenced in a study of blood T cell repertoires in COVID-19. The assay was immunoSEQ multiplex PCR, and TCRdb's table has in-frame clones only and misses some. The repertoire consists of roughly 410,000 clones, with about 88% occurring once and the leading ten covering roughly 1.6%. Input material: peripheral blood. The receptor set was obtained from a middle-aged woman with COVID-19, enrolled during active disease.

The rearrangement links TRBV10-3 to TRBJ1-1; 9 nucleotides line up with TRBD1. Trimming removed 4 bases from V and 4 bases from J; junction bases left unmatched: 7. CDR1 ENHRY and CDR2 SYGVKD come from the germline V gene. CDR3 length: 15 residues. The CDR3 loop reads CAISVGGQGGTEAFF. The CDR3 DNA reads TGTGCCATCAGTGTTGGGGGACAGGGTGGCACTGAAGCTTTCTTT.

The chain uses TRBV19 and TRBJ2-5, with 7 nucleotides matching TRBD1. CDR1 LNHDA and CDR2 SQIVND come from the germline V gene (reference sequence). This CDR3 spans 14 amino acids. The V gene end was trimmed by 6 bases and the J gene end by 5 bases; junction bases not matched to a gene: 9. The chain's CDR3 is CASRQGTRGETQYF. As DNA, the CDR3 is TGTGCCAGTAGACAGGGGACCAGGGGGGAGACCCAGTACTTC.

Here the CDR3 reads CASSDRRSGNTIYF. DNA for the CDR3: TGTGCCAGCAGTGACCGTAGAAGTGGAAACACCATATATTTT. The chain employs TRBV6-1 and TRBJ1-3; D ambiguous. Germline assignment: CDR1 MNHNS and CDR2 SASEGT. The CDR3 length is 14 residues. Trimming removed 3 bases from V and 3 bases from J, with 9 bases in between.

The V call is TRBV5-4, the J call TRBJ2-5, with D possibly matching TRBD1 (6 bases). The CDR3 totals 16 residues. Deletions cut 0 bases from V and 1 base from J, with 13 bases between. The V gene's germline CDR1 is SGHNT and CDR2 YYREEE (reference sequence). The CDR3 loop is CASSLESRGSQETQYF. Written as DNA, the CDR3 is TGTGCCAGCAGCTTGGAGAGTAGGGGGTCCCAAGAGACCCAGTACTTC.

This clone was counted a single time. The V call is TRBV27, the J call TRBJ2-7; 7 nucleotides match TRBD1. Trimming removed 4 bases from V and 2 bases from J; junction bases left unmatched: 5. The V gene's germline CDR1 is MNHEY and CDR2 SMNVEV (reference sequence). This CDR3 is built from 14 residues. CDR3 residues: CASSYDRVAYEQYF. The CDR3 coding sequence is TGTGCCAGCAGTTATGACAGGGTAGCCTACGAGCAGTACTTC.

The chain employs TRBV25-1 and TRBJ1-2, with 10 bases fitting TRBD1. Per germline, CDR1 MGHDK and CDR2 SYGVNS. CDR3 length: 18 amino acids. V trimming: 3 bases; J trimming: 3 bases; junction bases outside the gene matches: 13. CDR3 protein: CASSEGRTGGIWDYGYTF. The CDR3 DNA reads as TGTGCCAGCAGTGAGGGGAGGACAGGGGGTATTTGGGACTATGGCTACACCTTC.

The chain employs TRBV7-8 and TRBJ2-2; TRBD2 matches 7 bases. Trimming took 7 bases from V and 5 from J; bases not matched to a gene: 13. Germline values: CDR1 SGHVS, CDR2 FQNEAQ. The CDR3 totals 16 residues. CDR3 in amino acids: CASMTTYGRRTGELFF. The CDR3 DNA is TGTGCCAGCATGACAACGTACGGGAGGAGGACCGGGGAGCTGTTTTTT.

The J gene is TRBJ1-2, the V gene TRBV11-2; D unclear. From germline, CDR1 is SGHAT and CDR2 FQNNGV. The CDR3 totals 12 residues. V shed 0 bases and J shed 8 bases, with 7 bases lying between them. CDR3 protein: CASSLEGRGYTF. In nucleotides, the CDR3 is TGTGCCAGCAGCTTAGAAGGGAGGGGCTACACCTTC.

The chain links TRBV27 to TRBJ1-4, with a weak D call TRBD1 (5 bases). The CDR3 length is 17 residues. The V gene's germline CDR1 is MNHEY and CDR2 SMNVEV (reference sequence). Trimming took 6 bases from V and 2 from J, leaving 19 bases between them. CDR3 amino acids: CASSSLGAGDTNEKLFF. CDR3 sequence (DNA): TGTGCCAGCAGCTCCTTGGGTGCGGGGGACACTAATGAAAAACTGTTTTTT.

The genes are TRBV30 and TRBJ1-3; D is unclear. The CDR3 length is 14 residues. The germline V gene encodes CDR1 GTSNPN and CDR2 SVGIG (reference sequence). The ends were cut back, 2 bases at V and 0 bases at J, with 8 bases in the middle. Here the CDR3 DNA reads TGTGCCTGGAGTCTCCTACTCTCTGGAAACACCATATATTTT. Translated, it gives CAWSLLLSGNTIYF.

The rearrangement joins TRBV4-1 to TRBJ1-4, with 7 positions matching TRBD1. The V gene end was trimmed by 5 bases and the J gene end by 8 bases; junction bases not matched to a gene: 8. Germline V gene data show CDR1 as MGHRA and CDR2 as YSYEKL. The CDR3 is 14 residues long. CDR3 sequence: CASSTQGKGEKLFF. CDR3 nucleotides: TGCGCCAGCAGCACACAGGGGAAGGGGGAAAAACTGTTTTTT.

Here the CDR3 reads CATGATGAEGTGGGYTF. DNA for the CDR3: TGTGCCACCGGAGCTACCGGGGCCGAAGGGACAGGGGGAGGCTACACCTTC. The genes are TRBV15 and TRBJ1-2; 11 nucleotides line up with TRBD1. The germline gives CDR1 LNHNV, CDR2 YYDKDF (reference sequence). CDR3 size: 17 residues. V was clipped by 8 bases and J by 8 bases; unmatched bases: 19.

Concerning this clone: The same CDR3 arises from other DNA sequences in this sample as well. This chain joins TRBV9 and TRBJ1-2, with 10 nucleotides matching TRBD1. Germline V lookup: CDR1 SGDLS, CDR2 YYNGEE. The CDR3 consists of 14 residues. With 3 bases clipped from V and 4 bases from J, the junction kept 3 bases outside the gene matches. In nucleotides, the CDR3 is TGTGCCAGCAGCGCGGGACAGGGGAGCTATGGCTACACCTTC. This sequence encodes CASSAGQGSYGYTF.

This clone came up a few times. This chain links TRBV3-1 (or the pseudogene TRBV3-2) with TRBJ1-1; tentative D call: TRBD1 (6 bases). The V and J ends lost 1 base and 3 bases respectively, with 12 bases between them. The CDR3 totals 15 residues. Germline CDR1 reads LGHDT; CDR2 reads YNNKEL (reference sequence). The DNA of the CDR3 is TGTGCCAGCAGCCAAGTCGGGGGGCACTACACTGAAGCTTTCTTT. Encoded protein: CASSQVGGHYTEAFF.

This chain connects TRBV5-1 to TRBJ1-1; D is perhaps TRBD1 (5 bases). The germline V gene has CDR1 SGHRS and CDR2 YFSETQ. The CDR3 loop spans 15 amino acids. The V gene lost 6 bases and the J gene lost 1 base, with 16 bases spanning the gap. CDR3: CASKSRSGGNTEAFF. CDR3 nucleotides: TGCGCCAGCAAATCTAGGTCCGGGGGGAACACTGAAGCTTTCTTT. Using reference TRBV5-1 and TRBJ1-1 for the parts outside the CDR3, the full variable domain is KAGVTQTPRYLIKTRGQQVTLSCSPISGHRSVSWYQQTPGQGLQFLFEYFSETQRNKGNFPGRFSGRQFSNSRSEMNVSTLELGDSALYLCASKSRSGGNTEAFFGQGTRLTVV.

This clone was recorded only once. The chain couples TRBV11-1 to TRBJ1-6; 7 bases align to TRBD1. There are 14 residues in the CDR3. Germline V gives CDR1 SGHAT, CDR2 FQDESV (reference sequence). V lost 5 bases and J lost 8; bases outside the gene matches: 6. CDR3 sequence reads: CASSPRQGYSPLHF. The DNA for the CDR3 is TGTGCCAGCAGCCCACGACAGGGTTATTCACCCCTCCACTTT.

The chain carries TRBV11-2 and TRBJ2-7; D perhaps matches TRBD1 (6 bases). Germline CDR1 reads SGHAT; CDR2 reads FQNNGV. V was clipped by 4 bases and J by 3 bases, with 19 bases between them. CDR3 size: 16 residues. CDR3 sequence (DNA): TGTGCCAGCAGCTCCGTCGATACAGGGTCTCTCTACGAGCAGTACTTC. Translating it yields CASSSVDTGSLYEQYF.

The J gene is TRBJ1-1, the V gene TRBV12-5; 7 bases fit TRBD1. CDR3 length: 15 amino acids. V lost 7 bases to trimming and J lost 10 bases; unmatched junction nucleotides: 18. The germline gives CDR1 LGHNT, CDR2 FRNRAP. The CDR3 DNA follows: TGTGCTAGTGCTCCCCCAGGGGGTCAGGGGGAAAGAGCTTTCTTT. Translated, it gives CASAPPGGQGERAFF. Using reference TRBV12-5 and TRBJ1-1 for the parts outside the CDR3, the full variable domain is DARVTQTPRHKVTEMGQEVTMRCQPILGHNTVFWYRQTMMQGLELLAYFRNRAPLDDSGMPKDRFSAEMPDATLATLKIQPSEPRDSAVYFCASAPPGGQGERAFFGQGTRLTVV.

CDR3 bases: TGTGCCAGCAGTCCCGGGACAGGCCGCGGGTATGGCTACACCTTC. Its protein product is CASSPGTGRGYGYTF. The rearrangement uses TRBV27 and TRBJ1-2, with 8 bases aligning to TRBD1. CDR3 length: 15 amino acids. CDR1 is MNHEY, CDR2 SMNVEV, per germline (reference sequence). V was clipped by 5 bases and J by 5 bases; unmatched bases: 10.

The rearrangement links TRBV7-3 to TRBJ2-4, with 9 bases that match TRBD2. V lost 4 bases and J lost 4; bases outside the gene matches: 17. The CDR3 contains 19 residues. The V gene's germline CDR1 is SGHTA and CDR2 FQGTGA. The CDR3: CASSSTGGRASWDKNIQYF. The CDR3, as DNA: TGTGCCAGCAGCTCCACGGGCGGGAGGGCCTCGTGGGATAAAAACATTCAGTACTTC.

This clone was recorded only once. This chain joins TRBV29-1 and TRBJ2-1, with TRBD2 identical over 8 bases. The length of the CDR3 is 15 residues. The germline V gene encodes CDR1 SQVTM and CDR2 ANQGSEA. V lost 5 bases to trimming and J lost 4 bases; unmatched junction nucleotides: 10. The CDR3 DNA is TGCAGCGTTCGGAGCGGGAGCGCCTATTACAATGAGCAGTTCTTC. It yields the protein CSVRSGSAYYNEQFF.

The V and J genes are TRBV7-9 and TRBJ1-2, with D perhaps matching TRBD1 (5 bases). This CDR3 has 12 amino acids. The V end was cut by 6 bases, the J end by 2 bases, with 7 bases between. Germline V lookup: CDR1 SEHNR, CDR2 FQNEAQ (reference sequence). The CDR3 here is CASSHRNYGYTF. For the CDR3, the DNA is TGTGCCAGCAGTCACAGGAACTATGGCTACACCTTC.

Here the CDR3 reads CASSGLADPTDTQYF. The DNA of the CDR3 is TGTGCCAGCAGCGGGTTAGCGGACCCCACAGATACGCAGTATTTT. This chain uses TRBV9 with TRBJ2-3, with a weak D call TRBD2 (6 bases). V was cut by 3 bases and J by 2 bases, with 13 bases left in between. Germline loops: CDR1 SGDLS, CDR2 YYNGEE. The CDR3 length is 15 residues.

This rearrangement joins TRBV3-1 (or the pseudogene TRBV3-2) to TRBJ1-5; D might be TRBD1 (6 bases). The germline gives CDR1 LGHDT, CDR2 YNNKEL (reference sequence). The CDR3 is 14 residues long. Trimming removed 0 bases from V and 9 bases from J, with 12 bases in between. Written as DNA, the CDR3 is TGTGCCAGCAGCCAAGATTGGGACATGGCGCCCCAGCATTTT. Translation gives CASSQDWDMAPQHF.

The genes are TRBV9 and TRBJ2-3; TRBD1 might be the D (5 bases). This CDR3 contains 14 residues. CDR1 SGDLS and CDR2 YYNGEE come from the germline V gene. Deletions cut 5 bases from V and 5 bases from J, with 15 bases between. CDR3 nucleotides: TGTGCCAGCAGTTCAACGAGAAGGGGAGATACGCAGTATTTT. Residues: CASSSTRRGDTQYF.

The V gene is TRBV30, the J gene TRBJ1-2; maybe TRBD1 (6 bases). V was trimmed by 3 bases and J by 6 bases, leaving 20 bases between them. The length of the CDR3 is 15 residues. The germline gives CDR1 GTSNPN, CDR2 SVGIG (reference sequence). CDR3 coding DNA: TGTGCCTGGAGCCTGCTTCTCGCAGGGGCGAATGGCTACACCTTC. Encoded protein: CAWSLLLAGANGYTF.

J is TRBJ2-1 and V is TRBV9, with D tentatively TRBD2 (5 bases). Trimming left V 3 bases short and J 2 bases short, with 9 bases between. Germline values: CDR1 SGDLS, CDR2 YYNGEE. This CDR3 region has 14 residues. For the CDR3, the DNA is TGTGCCAGCAGCGCGACTACCGCCTACAATGAGCAGTTCTTC. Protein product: CASSATTAYNEQFF.

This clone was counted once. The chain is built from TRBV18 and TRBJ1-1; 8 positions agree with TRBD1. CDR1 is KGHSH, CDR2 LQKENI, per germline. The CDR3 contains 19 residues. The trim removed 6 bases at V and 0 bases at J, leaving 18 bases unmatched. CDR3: CASSLSPPTGTGMNTEAFF. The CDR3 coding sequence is TGTGCCAGCTCTTTATCCCCGCCCACAGGGACAGGTATGAACACTGAAGCTTTCTTT.

CDR3 amino acids: CASSDQGVMNTEAFF. The CDR3 region has the DNA TGTGCCAGCAGCGACCAAGGGGTCATGAACACTGAAGCTTTCTTT. The chain recombines TRBV27 with TRBJ1-1, with a weak D call TRBD1 (5 bases). Germline CDR1 is MNHEY and CDR2 is SMNVEV (reference sequence). The CDR3 runs to 15 residues. V was clipped by 6 bases and J by 0 bases, with 14 bases between them.